One T cell receptor beta chain is described in this entry. The target antigen is unknown. The sample is drawn from a study of early T cells in non-severe SARS-CoV-2 infection. Study context: Bulk RNA taken from unsorted whole blood was sequenced, leaving chains unpaired. Study conclusions and caveats: VDJdb-based matching was biased toward anti-spike CD8 responses and missed private and CD4 specificities.

Individual cDNA molecules were tagged with unique molecular identifiers. TCRdb reprocessed the 5' RACE reads with MiXCR, giving one entry per CDR3 protein. The sample has about 83,000 distinct CDR3 sequences, 12% seen once; the top ten hold approximately 7%. Sequenced material: whole blood. The sequence was obtained from an adult who was a healthcare worker with PCR-confirmed SARS-CoV-2 infection or an uninfected control (not recorded which).

CDR3 in amino acids: CSVEQGSGGNTIYF. CDR3 coding DNA: TGCAGCGTCGAACAGGGGTCGGGAGGAAACACCATATATTTT. This sequence joins TRBV29-1 and TRBJ1-3, with 7 bases that match TRBD1. Germline trimming cut 6 bases from V and 4 bases from J; bases unmatched to any gene: 9. Per germline, CDR1 SQVTM and CDR2 ANQGSEA. The CDR3 runs 14 residues.